This T cell receptor (beta chain) was documented in a study of breast tumors, draining lymph nodes, adjacent tissues. General study results and limits: Most tumor T cells seemingly derive from lymph node, then expand in tumor. That most tumor T cells come from lymph nodes remained unproven. Luminal-like breast cancer showed significantly greater tumor-nontumor repertoire similarity than basal-like breast cancer did. Tumors had less TCR diversity than lymph nodes, more than nontumor tissue.

The CDR3 runs to 15 residues. Looked up from germline, CDR1 is DFQATT and CDR2 is SNEGSKA (reference sequence). The V end was cut by 3 bases, the J end by 1 base, with 14 bases between. About this clonotype itself: Its specificity is unknown.

TCRdb fed the multiplex PCR reads into MiXCR, producing one record per CDR3 protein. In the table there are roughly 32,000 distinct CDR3 sequences, approximately 37% of which are singletons. The sequence was collected from a female donor with breast cancer. Some clones in this sample may be carry-over from other donors' samples. The rearrangement joins TRBV20-1 to TRBJ2-3; no clear D gene. The sample was breast tumor tissue. This CDR3 is CSASTLGPGTDTQYF. CDR3 in DNA: TGCAGTGCTAGCACCCTTGGGCCTGGCACAGATACGCAGTATTTT.